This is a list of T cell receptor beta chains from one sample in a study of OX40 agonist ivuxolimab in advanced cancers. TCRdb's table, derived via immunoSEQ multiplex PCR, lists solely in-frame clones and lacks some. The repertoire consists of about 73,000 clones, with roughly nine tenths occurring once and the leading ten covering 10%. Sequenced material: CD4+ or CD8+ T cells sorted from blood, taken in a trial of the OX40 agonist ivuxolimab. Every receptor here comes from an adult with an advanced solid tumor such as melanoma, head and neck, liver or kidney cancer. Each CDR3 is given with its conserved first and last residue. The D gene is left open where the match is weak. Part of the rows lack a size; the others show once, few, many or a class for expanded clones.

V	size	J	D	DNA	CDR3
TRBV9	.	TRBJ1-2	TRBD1	TGTGCCAGCAGCCCACAGGGGTGGGATCGTGGCTACACCTTC	CASSPQGWDRGYTF
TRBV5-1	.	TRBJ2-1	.	TGCGCCAGCAGCTCTTGGGGGCCTAACTTTGAGCAGTTCTTC	CASSSWGPNFEQFF
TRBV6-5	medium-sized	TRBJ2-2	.	TGTGCCAGCAGTTACGGCACCGGGGAGCTGTTTTTT	CASSYGTGELFF
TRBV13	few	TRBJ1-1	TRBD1	TGTGCCAGCAGCAAGGGACAGGTTGAAGCTTTCTTT	CASSKGQVEAFF
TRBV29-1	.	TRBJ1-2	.	TGCAGCGTTCCCAGAGGGGGGTATGGCTACACCTTC	CSVPRGGYGYTF
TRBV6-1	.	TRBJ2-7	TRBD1	TGTGCCAGCAGGGATCCGGGACAGTCCTACGAGCAGTACTTC	CASRDPGQSYEQYF
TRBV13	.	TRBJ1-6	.	TGTGCCAGCAGCTTCTCCCGGGGGGACTATAATTCACCCCTCCACTTT	CASSFSRGDYNSPLHF
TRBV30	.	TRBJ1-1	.	TGTGCCTGGAGACCAGACGCTGCTTTATTAAACACTGAAGCTTTCTTT	CAWRPDAALLNTEAFF
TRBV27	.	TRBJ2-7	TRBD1	TGTGCCAGCAGTTTCGGGACAGGGGTCTACGAGCAGTACTTC	CASSFGTGVYEQYF
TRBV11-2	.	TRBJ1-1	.	TGTGCCAGCAGCCCAGGACAGAACACTGAAGCTTTCTTT	CASSPGQNTEAFF
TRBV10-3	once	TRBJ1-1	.	TGTGCCGTGGCCTTGGACGGCGAAGCTTTCTTT	CAVALDGEAFF
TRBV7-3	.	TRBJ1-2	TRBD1	TGTGCCAGCAGCTTAAGGGGACAGGGGCCCCGTCCATATGGCTACACCTTC	CASSLRGQGPRPYGYTF
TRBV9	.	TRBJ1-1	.	TGTGCCAGCAGCAGAGGGGGGGTGAACACTGAAGCTTTCTTT	CASSRGGVNTEAFF
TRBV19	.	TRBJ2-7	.	TGTGCCAGTAGTATAGGGCCAGACCCGAGCTCCTACGAGCAGTACTTC	CASSIGPDPSSYEQYF
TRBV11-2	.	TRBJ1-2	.	TGTGCCAGCAGCCGTGCAGGGGCGACCTATGGCTACACCTTC	CASSRAGATYGYTF
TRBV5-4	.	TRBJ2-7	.	TGTGCCAGCAGCTTGGGACCTTACTACGAGCAGTACTTC	CASSLGPYYEQYF
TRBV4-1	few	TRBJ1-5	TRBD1	TGCGCCAGCAGCCTAAAACAGGGGGGCAATCAGCCCCAGCATTTT	CASSLKQGGNQPQHF
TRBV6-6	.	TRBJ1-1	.	TGTGCCAGCAAGGGGGGGCATAACACTGAAGCTTTCTTT	CASKGGHNTEAFF
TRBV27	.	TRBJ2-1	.	TGTGCCAGCAGTTTAACAGGGTTCAATGAGCAGTTCTTC	CASSLTGFNEQFF
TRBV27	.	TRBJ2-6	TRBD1	TGTGCCAGCAGCTTAACAGGGGCCTCTGGGGCCAACGTCCTGACTTTC	CASSLTGASGANVLTF
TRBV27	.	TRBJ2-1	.	TGTGCCAGCAGTTTAAGTGCAGGGGTCCCCTACAATGAGCAGTTCTTC	CASSLSAGVPYNEQFF
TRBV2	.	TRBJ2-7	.	TGTGCCAGCAGACCCGGACCGCTGCCGAGCTCCTACGAGCAGTACTTC	CASRPGPLPSSYEQYF
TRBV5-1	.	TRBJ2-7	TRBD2	TGCGCCAGCAGCTTGGGAGGACTAGATAACTTGGAGCAGTACTTC	CASSLGGLDNLEQYF
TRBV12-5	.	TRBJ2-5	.	TGTGCTAGTGGTTTGCCCGGGACTTCGCAAGAGACCCAGTACTTC	CASGLPGTSQETQYF
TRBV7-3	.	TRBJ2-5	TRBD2	TGTGCCAGCAGCTGGACTAGCGGGGACCAAGAGACCCAGTACTTC	CASSWTSGDQETQYF
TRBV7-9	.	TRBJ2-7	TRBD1	TGTGCCAGCAGCAAGGGGACAGCCGAGCAGTACTTC	CASSKGTAEQYF
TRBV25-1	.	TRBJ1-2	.	TGTGCCAGCAGTGAGGAGGGATTAAGGGGCTACACCTTC	CASSEEGLRGYTF
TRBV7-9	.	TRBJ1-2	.	TGTGCCAGCAGCTTAGGGCAGGGCGCCTATGGCTACACCTTC	CASSLGQGAYGYTF
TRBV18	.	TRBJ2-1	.	TGTGCCAGCTCACCCCTAGAGAGCTCCTACAATGAGCAGTTCTTC	CASSPLESSYNEQFF
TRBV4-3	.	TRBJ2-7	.	TGCGCCAGCAGCCAAGGGTACCCCCAGCTTACTACAGAGCAGTACTTC	CASSQGYPQLTTEQYF
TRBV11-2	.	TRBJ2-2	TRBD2	TGTGCCAGCAGCGTTATTCCCGGGGGGGCCCAGACCGGGGAGCTGTTTTTT	CASSVIPGGAQTGELFF
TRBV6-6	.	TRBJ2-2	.	TGTGCCAGCAGTTACACTGGGGCCTCCCACACCGGGGAGCTGTTTTTT	CASSYTGASHTGELFF
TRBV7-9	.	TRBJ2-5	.	TGTGCCAGCAGCGATAGGGGGACCCGCGAGGGAGAGACCCAGTACTTC	CASSDRGTREGETQYF
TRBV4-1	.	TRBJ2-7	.	TGCGCCAGCAGCCCACCCCGGGGGGCGAGCTCCTACGAGCAGTACTTC	CASSPPRGASSYEQYF
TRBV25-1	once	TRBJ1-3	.	TGTGCCTGTTTAGCTGGAAACACCATATATTTT	CACLAGNTIYF
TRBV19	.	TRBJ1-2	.	TGTGCCAGTAGTATTTCATTCTTTTTGGACAGAGCTAACTATGGCTACACCTTC	CASSISFFLDRANYGYTF
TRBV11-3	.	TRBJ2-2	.	TGTGCCAGCACCGCCGGTGGTTGGACCGGGGAGCTGTTTTTT	CASTAGGWTGELFF
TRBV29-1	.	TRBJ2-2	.	TGCAGCGTTGTGTACACCGGGGAGCTGTTTTTT	CSVVYTGELFF